This T cell receptor (beta chain) stems from a study of monozygotic twins with inflammatory bowel disease. TCRdb re-called the 5' RACE reads and catalogs CDR3 proteins one per entry, DNA excluded. The table gives about 160,000 distinct CDR3 sequences; the top ten clones make up over 2.5% of it. Whole-study results and caveats: Especially with disease activity, IBD patients shared fewer clonotypes with others than healthy twins did. Patient repertoires may carry noise from differing immunosuppressive treatments.

The CDR3 totals 13 residues. The germline V gene encodes CDR1 MNHEY and CDR2 SVGAGI. Turning to this clonotype: Its antigen is not identified.

The chain carries TRBV6-5 and TRBJ2-2; TCRdb names TRBD1, which stays unverified in the absence of DNA. The TCR comes from a human donor with ulcerative colitis or Crohn's disease, or a healthy co-twin of an affected twin (not recorded which). The sequencing sample was made of blood. The CDR3 protein is CASSSQGNGELFF.